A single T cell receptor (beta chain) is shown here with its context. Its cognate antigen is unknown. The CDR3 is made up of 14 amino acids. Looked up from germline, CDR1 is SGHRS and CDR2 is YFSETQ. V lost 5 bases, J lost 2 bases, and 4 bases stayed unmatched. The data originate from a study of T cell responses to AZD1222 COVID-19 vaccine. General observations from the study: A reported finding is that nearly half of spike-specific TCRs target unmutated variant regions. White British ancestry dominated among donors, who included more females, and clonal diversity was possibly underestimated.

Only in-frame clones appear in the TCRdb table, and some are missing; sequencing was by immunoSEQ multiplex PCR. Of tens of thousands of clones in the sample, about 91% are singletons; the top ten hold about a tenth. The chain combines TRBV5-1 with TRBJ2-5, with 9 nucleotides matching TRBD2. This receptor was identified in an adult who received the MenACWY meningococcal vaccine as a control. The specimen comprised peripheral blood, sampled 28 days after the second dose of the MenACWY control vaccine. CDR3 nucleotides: TGCGCCAGCAGGGCTAGCGGGGCTCAAGAGACCCAGTACTTC. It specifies CASRASGAQETQYF.